This T cell receptor (beta chain) was identified in a study of cytomegalovirus exposure and HLA in healthy donors (dated 2017 in TCRdb). Describing the broader study: An earlier analysis of approximately 550 of the donors reported about 250 Gb of sequence data and roughly 100 million unique TCR beta sequences from about 200 million T cells. An early release that covered fewer than 800 HLA-typed donors contained approximately 300 gigabases of sequencing data and around 80 million unique TCR sequences. Among the roughly 400 genotyped donors, approximately 81% belonged to the genetic ancestry cluster associated with self-reported Caucasian donors. The study was designed to test whether signatures of past pathogen exposure could be identified by cataloging public T cell receptors. The study profiled the T cell repertoires of hundreds of subjects by immunosequencing and related them to cytomegalovirus serostatus. Besides the first cohort of about 730 subjects, a separate validation cohort made up of 120 different subjects was used. To predict cytomegalovirus infection status, the study brought together high-throughput TCR immunosequencing, statistical association of individual TCRs with disease status, and machine learning. In a later analysis, previously published TCR beta repertoires from about 670 donors were re-analyzed and high-resolution HLA genotyping was added so that TCR occurrence patterns could be studied. In the later analysis, no new phenotypic data were used to find candidate immune exposures; instead, reliance was placed on TCR beta sequences and their occurrence across donors. To decide whether each TCR beta V gene segment behaved as functional or pseudogenic, an earlier analysis of some 570 of the donors relied on high-throughput TCR beta sequencing. Donor age, sex, ethnicity and CMV serostatus were compiled together with the repertoire data. In a later genetic analysis, genome-wide SNP genotypes for about 65% of the 666 donors were used, and that subset was treated as a discovery cohort. Every discovery cohort repertoire had been produced on one sequencing platform. Class I and class II HLA loci were covered by the typing at four-digit resolution. Typing coverage varied by locus: roughly 620-640 donors for A, B, C, DRB1 and DQB1; approximately 500 for DQA1; nearly 610 for DPA1; around 450 for DPB1. About five DR-DQ haplotypes were treated as single units for association and clustering because of strong linkage in the cohort. Among 300 to 500 genotyped donors of the cohort, an average of roughly 230,000 unique TCR beta nucleotide sequences was sequenced per donor, of which roughly 17% were non-productive.

Preparation of the library involved the immunoSEQ multiplex PCR assay. A mixture of 60 forward primers for TCR Vbeta segments and 13 reverse primers for TCR Jbeta segments was used in the multiplex PCR. The CDR3 region of rearranged TCR beta genes was amplified from genomic DNA by a multiplex PCR assay. The amplified TCR beta libraries were sequenced on the Illumina HiSeq System as 87-base-pair reads. For the original study's pipeline: In a later analysis, tens of millions of unique TCR beta chains were counted across the roughly 670 repertoires, and roughly 11 million of these chains were shared by at least two donors. Raw reads were error-corrected and collapsed into unique sequences with a nearest-neighbor algorithm that merged closely related sequences to remove PCR and sequencing errors. Alignment of CDR3 sequences to IMGT reference sequences was used to assign V, D and J gene segments. Each retained sequence needed at least a six-nucleotide match to both a V gene segment and a J gene segment. A rearrangement was called productive if the CDR3 had no stop codons and remained in frame with V and J, and every other rearrangement was called non-productive. Following IMGT convention, CDR3 was defined as the stretch from the second conserved V-encoded cysteine to the conserved J-encoded phenylalanine. The earlier analysis of about 640 of the donors excluded any sequence lacking an unambiguous match to a single V gene segment. An earlier analysis of over 450 of the donors classified V segments as functional when productive rearrangements were above 56.7% and as segregating when the standard deviation between donors was above 5%. A statistical classification framework was developed to diagnose cytomegalovirus status using the catalog of TCR beta chain sequences. A later analysis assigned V and J genes by comparing TCR nucleotide sequences with IMGT/GENE-DB human TR gene sequences. A later analysis assigned CDR3 sequences and most-parsimonious VDJ recombination scenarios with the TCRdist pipeline. In a later analysis, each TCR beta chain was defined by its CDR3 amino acid sequence together with its V-gene family, and reads lacking a unique V-gene family were excluded. As a way to deal with suspected cross-contamination and a sequencing artifact, a later analysis dropped over 550 nucleotide sequences that were highly shared and had low generation probability. A later analysis calculated a clonal expansion index for each public chain from normalized within-repertoire ranks of inferred template counts. A later analysis computed generation probabilities with a VDJ recombination model fitted to out-of-frame rearrangements, and checked the results against IGoR. Hypergeometric tests were used in a later analysis to score TCR-TCR, TCR-HLA and TCR-CMV co-occurrence, with a repertoire-size bias correction applied to the TCR pairs. In a later analysis, false discovery rates were estimated by permuting HLA or CMV assignments 20 times. In a later analysis, co-occurring TCRs were grouped using DBSCAN, with TCRdist sequence similarity added in when clustering inside HLA-allele-positive subsets. For co-occurrence clustering, repertoires with fewer than 30,000 or more than 120,000 public chains were excluded, along with a handful of repertoires with anomalous nucleotide sharing. TCRdb stores this immuneACCESS table with in-frame sequences only. Part of the clones is absent; in the studies checked, under half of the shortfall reflects unresolved V genes, and no reason is known for the rest. V and J calls and clone size are those listed in that table; D and trimming were worked out from the DNA. This sample's records show 150,000 to 200,000 clones. The top ten clones comprise under 2.5% of the sample.

As to this clone: Its antigen is unknown.

The research as a whole found: Because some donors lacked HLA typing at each locus, the association tests relied only on the typed subset. The study listed 164 TCR beta chains as associated with cytomegalovirus. It was suggested by the authors that the approach could potentially be generalized to other disease states and immunological phenotypes. CMV serostatus was the only immune exposure information available for the cohort. According to a later analysis, most CMV-associated TCR beta chains appeared to be HLA-restricted, and the HLA associations seemed to be driven largely by CMV exposure. The earlier analysis of some 540 of the donors excluded around 17 rarely observed V segments, including chromosome 9 orphons, because counts were too low. Most TCR sequences were observed very rarely across donors, whereas some public TCRs were present in many individuals. A cluster of highly shared sequence variants was judged likely to represent a technical artifact of the sequencing pipeline. Some IMGT-functional V segments, including TRBV6-2 and TRBV6-3, could not be told apart with the 87-base-pair reads, so those segments were excluded. V-gene and J-gene trimming of TCR beta chains was associated with a missense DCLRE1C variant in a later genetic analysis, and the association was replicated in an independent cohort. At a false discovery rate of 0.05, a later analysis linked about 16,000 TCR beta sequences to specific HLA alleles. Compared with equally common non-associated chains, HLA-associated TCR beta chains in a later analysis were more clonally expanded and had lower generation probabilities. Presence/absence analyses assumed roughly uniform sequencing depth across donors, an assumption that may not hold. Linkage disequilibrium might explain the correlated functional status among segregating V segments, but an unknown experimental factor could not be excluded. According to a later analysis, TCR association rates differed among HLA loci, with DRB1 alleles showing the most associated TCRs and HLA-C alleles showing the fewest. In vitro tests confirmed that a few of the cytomegalovirus-associated TCR beta chains recognize cytomegalovirus antigens. A further reported finding was that TCR beta sequences accurately predicted the HLA-A and HLA-B alleles for most subjects in the first cohort. According to a later analysis, parvovirus B19, influenza, CMV and Epstein-Barr virus appeared linked to several top co-occurrence clusters. An earlier analysis of approximately 540 of the donors showed that most TCR beta V segments appeared in productive rearrangements either about 90% or about 30% of the time, which broadly matched IMGT annotations. When HLA alleles, especially DR and DQ, strongly co-occurred, attributing TCR associations to individual alleles was difficult. According to a later genetic analysis, donors in an Asian-associated ancestry cluster had fewer N-insertions in productive TCRs than the approximately 700-donor mean. In this cohort, only TCR beta chains were sequenced, and detectable features were limited by the absence of alpha or paired-chain data. Cytomegalovirus status was reported to be diagnosed by the classifier with high specificity and sensitivity in both the original and validation cohorts.

The cohort was made up of several hundred healthy bone marrow donors. At the time of sampling, all cohort members were nominally healthy, though unrecorded immune exposures were likely present. The donor tested CMV seronegative and was one of the 352 seronegative cohort members. A peripheral blood sample was provided by each donor, and peripheral blood mononuclear cells were used for TCR beta sequencing. The Qiagen DNeasy Blood Extraction Kit was used to extract genomic DNA from the blood cell samples. Spanning cysteine to phenylalanine, the CDR3 consists of 13 amino acids. Only CDR3 DNA remains: 39 bases, in frame from the first base. The germline V end is reduced by 1 base and the J end by 6 bases; junction bases left unmatched: 3. From the germline V gene (reference sequence), CDR1 is GTSNPN and CDR2 is SVGIG.

This clonotype was obtained from a man aged 25-45 years in good health and CMV-seronegative. The V gene is TRBV30 and the J gene is TRBJ2-4; 7 bases in the junction line up with TRBD2. The sample consisted of PBMCs. The encoded CDR3 is CAWSGLARNIQYF. The nucleotide sequence is TGTGCCTGGAGTGGACTAGCCCGAAACATTCAGTACTTC.